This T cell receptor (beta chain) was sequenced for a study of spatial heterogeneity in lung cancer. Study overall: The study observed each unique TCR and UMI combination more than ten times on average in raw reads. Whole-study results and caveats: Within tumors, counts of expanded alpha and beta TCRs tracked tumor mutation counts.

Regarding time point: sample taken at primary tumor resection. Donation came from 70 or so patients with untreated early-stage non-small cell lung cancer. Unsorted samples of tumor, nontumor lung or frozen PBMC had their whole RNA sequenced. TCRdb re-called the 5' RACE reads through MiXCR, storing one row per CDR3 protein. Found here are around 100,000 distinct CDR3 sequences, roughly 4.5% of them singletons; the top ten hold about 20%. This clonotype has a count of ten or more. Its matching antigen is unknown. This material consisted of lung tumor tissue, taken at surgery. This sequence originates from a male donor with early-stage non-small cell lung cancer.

The CDR3 region is CAISINAGGGYEQYF. For the CDR3, the DNA is TGTGCCATCAGTATAAACGCCGGCGGGGGGTACGAGCAGTACTTC. The genes are TRBV10-3 and TRBJ2-7; the match to TRBD2 covers 8 bases. Germline-derived CDR1 and CDR2 are ENHRY and SYGVKD. The CDR3 length is 15 residues. The V and J ends lost 5 bases and 4 bases, in that order; junction bases with no gene match: 10.